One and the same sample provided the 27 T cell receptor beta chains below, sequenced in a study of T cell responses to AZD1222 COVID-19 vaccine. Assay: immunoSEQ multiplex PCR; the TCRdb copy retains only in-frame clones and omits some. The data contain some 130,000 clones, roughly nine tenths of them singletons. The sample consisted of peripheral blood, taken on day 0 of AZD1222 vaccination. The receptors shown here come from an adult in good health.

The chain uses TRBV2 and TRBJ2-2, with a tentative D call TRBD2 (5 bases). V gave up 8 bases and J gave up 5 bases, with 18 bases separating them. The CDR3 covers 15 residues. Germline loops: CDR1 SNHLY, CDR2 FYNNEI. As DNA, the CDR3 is TGTGCCAGCCCCAAAGGTTCACTAGGGACCGGGGAGCTGTTTTTT. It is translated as CASPKGSLGTGELFF.

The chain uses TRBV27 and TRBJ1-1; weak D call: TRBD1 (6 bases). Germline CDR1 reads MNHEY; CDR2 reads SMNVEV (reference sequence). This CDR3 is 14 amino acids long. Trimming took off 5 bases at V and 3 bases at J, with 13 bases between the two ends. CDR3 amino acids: CASSRGSGDTEAFF. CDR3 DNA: TGTGCCAGCAGTCGGGGGTCAGGGGACACTGAAGCTTTCTTT.

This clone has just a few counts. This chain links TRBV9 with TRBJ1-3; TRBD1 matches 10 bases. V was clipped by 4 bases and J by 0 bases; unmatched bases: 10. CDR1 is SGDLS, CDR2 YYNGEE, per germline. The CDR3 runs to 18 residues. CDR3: CASSRGGQGSLSGNTIYF. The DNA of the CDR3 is TGTGCCAGCAGCCGCGGGGGACAGGGGTCCCTCTCTGGAAACACCATATATTTT.

The CDR3 sequence is CAWSVQGLAVSYEQYF. The CDR3 coding sequence is TGTGCCTGGAGTGTACAGGGACTAGCGGTCTCCTACGAGCAGTACTTC. This chain links TRBV30 with TRBJ2-7; TRBD2 matches at 11 bases. This CDR3 comprises 16 residues. The V gene's germline CDR1 is GTSNPN and CDR2 SVGIG (reference sequence). J lost 0 bases, V lost 0 bases, and 4 bases had no gene match.

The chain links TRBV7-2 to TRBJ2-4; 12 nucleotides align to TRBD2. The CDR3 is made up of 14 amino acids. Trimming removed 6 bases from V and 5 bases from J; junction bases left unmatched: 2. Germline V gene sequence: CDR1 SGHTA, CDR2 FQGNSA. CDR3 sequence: CASRRTSGENIQYF. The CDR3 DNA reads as TGTGCCAGCAGACGGACTAGCGGGGAAAACATTCAGTACTTC.

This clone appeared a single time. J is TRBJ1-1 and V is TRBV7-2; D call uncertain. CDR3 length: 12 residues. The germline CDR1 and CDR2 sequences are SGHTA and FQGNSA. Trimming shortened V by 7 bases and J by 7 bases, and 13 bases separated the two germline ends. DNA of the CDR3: TGTGCCAGCACTCCTTCCACGATTGAAGCTTTCTTT. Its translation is CASTPSTIEAFF.

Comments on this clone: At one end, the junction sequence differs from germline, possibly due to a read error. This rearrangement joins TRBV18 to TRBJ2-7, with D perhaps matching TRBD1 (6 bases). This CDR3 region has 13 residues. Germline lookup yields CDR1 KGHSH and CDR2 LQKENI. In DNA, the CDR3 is TGTGCCAGCTCACCTGGTGTGAGCCGTGACAGGAGGTTC. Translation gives CASSPGVSRDRRF.

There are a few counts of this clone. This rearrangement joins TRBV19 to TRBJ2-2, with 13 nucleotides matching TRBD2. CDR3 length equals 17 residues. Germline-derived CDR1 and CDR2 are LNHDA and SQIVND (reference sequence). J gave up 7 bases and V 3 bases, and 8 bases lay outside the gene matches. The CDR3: CASSMSWTSGSIGELFF. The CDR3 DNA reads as TGTGCCAGTAGTATGAGTTGGACTAGCGGGAGTATCGGGGAGCTGTTTTTT.

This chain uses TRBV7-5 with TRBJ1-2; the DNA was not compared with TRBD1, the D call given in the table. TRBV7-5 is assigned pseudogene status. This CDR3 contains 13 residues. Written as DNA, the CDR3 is TGTGTCAGAAGCTCCCCAGGCCCTTATGGCTACACCTTC. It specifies CVRSSPGPYGYTF.

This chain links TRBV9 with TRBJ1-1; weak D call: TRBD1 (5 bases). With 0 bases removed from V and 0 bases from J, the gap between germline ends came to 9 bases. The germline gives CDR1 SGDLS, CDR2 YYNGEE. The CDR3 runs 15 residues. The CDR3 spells CASSVESGLNTEAFF. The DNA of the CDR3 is TGTGCCAGCAGCGTAGAATCAGGGCTGAACACTGAAGCTTTCTTT.

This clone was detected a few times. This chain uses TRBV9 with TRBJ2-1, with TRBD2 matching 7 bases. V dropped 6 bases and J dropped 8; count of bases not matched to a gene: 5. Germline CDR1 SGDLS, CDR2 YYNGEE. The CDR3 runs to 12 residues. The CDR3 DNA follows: TGTGCCAGCAATTATGGGGGGGATGAGCAGTTCTTC. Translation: CASNYGGDEQFF.

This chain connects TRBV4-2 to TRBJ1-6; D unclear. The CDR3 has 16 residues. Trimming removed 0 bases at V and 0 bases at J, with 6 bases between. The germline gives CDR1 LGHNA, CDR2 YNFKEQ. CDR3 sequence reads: CASSQDTHSYNSPLHF. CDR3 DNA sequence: TGTGCCAGCAGCCAAGATACACACTCCTATAATTCACCCCTCCACTTT.

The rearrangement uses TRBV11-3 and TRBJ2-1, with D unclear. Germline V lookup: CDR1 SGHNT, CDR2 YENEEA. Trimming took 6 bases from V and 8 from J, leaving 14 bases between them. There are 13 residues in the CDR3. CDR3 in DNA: TGTGCCAGCAGTCCAAGCGACGGCTATGAGCAGTTCTTC. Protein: CASSPSDGYEQFF.

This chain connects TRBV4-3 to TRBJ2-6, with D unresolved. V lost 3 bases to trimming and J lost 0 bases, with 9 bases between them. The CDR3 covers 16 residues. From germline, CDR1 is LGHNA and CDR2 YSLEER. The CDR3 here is CASSHGVSSGANVLTF. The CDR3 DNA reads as TGCGCCAGCAGCCACGGAGTGAGCTCTGGGGCCAACGTCCTGACTTTC.

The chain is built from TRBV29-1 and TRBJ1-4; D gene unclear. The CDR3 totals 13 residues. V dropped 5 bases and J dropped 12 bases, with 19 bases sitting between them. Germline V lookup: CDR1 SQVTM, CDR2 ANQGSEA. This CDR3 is CSVSRRFDEELFF. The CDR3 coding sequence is TGCAGCGTTTCCCGGAGATTTGATGAGGAACTGTTTTTT.

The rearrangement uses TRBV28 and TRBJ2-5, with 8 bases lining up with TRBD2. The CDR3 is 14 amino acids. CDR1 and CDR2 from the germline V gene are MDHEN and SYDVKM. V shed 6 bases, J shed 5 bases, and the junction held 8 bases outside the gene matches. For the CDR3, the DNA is TGTGCCAGCAGCTCCCCTAGCGGGCGGGAGACCCAGTACTTC. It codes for CASSSPSGRETQYF. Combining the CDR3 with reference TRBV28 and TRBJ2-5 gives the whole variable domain DVKVTQSSRYLVKRTGEKVFLECVQDMDHENMFWYRQDPGLGLRLIYFSYDVKMKEKGDIPEGYSVSREKKERFSLILESASTNQTSMYLCASSSPSGRETQYFGPGTRLLVL.

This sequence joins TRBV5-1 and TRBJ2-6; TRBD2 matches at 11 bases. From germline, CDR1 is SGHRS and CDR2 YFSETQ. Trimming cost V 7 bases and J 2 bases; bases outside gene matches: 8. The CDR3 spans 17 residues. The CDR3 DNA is TGCGCCAGCGGCCTAGCGGGAGGATCAGCTGGGGCCAACGTCCTGACTTTC. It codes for CASGLAGGSAGANVLTF. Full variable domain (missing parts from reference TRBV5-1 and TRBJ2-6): KAGVTQTPRYLIKTRGQQVTLSCSPISGHRSVSWYQQTPGQGLQFLFEYFSETQRNKGNFPGRFSGRQFSNSRSEMNVSTLELGDSALYLCASGLAGGSAGANVLTFGAGSRLTVL.

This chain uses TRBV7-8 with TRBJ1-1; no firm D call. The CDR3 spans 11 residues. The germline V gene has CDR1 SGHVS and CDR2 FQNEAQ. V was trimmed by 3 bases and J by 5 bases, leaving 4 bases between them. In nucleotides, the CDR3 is TGTGCCAGCAGCTTGGGGACTGAAGCTTTCTTT. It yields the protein CASSLGTEAFF.

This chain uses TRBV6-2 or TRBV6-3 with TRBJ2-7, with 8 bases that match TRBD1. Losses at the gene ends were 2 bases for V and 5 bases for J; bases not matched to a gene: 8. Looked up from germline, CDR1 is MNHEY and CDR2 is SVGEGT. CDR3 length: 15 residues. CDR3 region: CASSYIGQGWNEQYF. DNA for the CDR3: TGTGCCAGCAGTTACATCGGACAGGGATGGAACGAGCAGTACTTC.

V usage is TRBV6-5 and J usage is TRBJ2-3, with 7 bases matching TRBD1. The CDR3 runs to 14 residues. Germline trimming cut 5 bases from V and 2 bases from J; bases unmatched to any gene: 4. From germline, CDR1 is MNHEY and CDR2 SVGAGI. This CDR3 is CASSRQGFTDTQYF. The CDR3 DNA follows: TGTGCCAGCAGTAGACAGGGTTTCACAGATACGCAGTATTTT.

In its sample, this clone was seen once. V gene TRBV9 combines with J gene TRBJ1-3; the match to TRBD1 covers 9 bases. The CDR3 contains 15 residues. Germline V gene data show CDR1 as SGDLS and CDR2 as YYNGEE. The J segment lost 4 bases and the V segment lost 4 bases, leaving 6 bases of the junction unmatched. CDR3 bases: TGTGCCAGCAGCTATACAGGGGGCGTCGGAAACACCATATATTTT. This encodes CASSYTGGVGNTIYF.

The CDR3 reads CASSIDTPPTIYF. CDR3 DNA: TGTGCCAGTAGTATAGACACCCCACCTACCATATATTTT. The chain recombines TRBV19 with TRBJ1-3; D gene uncertain. The length of the CDR3 is 13 residues. Germline-derived CDR1 and CDR2 are LNHDA and SQIVND (reference sequence). Trimming shortened V by 0 bases and J by 10 bases, and 10 bases separated the two germline ends. The full variable domain, its missing parts supplied by reference TRBV19 and TRBJ1-3, is DGGITQSPKYLFRKEGQNVTLSCEQNLNHDAMYWYRQDPGQGLRLIYYSQIVNDFQKGDIAEGYSVSREKKESFPLTVTSAQKNPTAFYLCASSIDTPPTIYFGEGSWLTVV.

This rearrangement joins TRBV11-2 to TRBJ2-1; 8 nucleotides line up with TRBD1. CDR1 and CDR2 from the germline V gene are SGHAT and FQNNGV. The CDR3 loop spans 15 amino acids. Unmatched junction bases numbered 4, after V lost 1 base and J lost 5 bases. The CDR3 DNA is TGTGCCAGCAGCTTAGGCCAGGGGGCGCACAATGAGCAGTTCTTC. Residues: CASSLGQGAHNEQFF.

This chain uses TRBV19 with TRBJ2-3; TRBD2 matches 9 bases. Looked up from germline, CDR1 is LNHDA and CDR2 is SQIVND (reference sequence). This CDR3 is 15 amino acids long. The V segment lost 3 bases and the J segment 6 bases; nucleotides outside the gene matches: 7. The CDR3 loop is CASSIGAGGIDTQYF. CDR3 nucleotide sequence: TGTGCCAGTAGTATTGGTGCGGGAGGGATTGATACGCAGTATTTT.

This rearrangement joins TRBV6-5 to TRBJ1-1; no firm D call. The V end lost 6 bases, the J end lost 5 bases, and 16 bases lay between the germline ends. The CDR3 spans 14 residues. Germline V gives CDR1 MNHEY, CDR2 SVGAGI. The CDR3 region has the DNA TGTGCCAGCAGGCAAAATAGGCGGCAGACTGAAGCTTTCTTT. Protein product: CASRQNRRQTEAFF.

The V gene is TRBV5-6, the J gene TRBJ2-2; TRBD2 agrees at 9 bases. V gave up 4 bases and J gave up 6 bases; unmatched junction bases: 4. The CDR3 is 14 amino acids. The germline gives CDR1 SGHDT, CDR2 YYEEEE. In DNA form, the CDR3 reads TGTGCCAGCAGCAGGGGACTAGCTGCCGGGGAGCTGTTTTTT. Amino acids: CASSRGLAAGELFF. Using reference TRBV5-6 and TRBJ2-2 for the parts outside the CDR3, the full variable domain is DAGVTQSPTHLIKTRGQQVTLRCSPKSGHDTVSWYQQALGQGPQFIFQYYEEEERQRGNFPDRFSGHQFPNYSSELNVNALLLGDSALYLCASSRGLAAGELFFGEGSRLTVL.

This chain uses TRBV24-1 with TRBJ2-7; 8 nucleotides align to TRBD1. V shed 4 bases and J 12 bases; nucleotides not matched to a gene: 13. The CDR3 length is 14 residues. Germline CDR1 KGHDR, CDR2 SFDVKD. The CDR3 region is CATSDGAGTGYWYF. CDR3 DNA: TGTGCCACCAGTGACGGTGCCGGGACAGGATATTGGTACTTC.